The 19 T cell receptor beta chains in this list originate from one sample, sequenced in a study of metastatic and nonmetastatic thyroid tumors. With MiXCR, TCRdb called clones anew from the PCR reads. The top ten hold roughly 28% of the sample, which has 20,000 to 25,000 clones, approximately 20% seen once. Prior to thyroid surgery, none of the patients had received any treatment. The sequenced sample consisted of blood. All receptors derive from a female donor with papillary thyroid cancer or a benign thyroid nodule (not recorded which). Some clones in this sample may be carry-over from other donors' samples.

This clone appeared many times. The chain carries TRBV11-2 and TRBJ2-7, with 7 bases aligning to TRBD1. Unmatched junction bases numbered 10, after V lost 2 bases and J lost 3 bases. Germline CDR1 is SGHAT and CDR2 is FQNNGV. This CDR3 is built from 16 residues. The CDR3: CASSLKNSAGGYEQYF. The CDR3 DNA is TGTGCCAGCAGCTTAAAGAATTCGGCAGGGGGCTACGAGCAGTACTTC.

This clone was counted at least ten times. V is TRBV10-3 and J is TRBJ2-7; 8 bases are a match to TRBD1. V dropped 6 bases and J dropped 7; count of bases not matched to a gene: 17. This CDR3 is built from 16 residues. From germline, CDR1 is ENHRY and CDR2 SYGVKD. The CDR3 loop is CAIRPTSGTGPGEQYF. The CDR3 DNA sequence: TGTGCCATCAGACCTACATCCGGGACAGGACCGGGAGAGCAGTACTTC.

Sample share makes this clone medium-sized. This chain uses TRBV6-2 or TRBV6-3 with TRBJ1-6; TRBD1 matches at 7 bases. CDR3 size: 14 residues. Trimming at V came to 6 bases and at J to 10 bases, leaving 9 bases not matched to a gene. The V gene's germline CDR1 is MNHEY and CDR2 SVGEGT. The CDR3 DNA reads as TGTGCCAGCAGGGAGGGGGCGGCCGAATCACCCCTCCACTTT. Protein product: CASREGAAESPLHF.

This clone turned up a few times. One end of the junction is discordant with germline, which a read error may explain. This chain links TRBV24-1 with TRBJ2-3; 8 positions agree with TRBD1. This CDR3 is 15 amino acids long. In germline, CDR1 is KGHDR, CDR2 SFDVKD. The chain's CDR3 is CATSDGQGATYTHYF. The DNA for the CDR3 is TGTGCCACCAGTGACGGGCAGGGGGCCACATATACGCATTATTTT.

This clone occurred many times. This chain links TRBV5-1 with TRBJ1-1, with 8 bases lining up with TRBD1. The CDR3 covers 12 residues. The germline V gene encodes CDR1 SGHRS and CDR2 YFSETQ. Trimming took 1 base from V and 8 from J; bases not matched to a gene: 1. The DNA for the CDR3 is TGCGCCAGCAGCTTGTGGACAGGGGAAGCTTTCTTT. This sequence encodes CASSLWTGEAFF.

The chain combines TRBV6-1 with TRBJ2-3; no reliable D call. The V end lost 2 bases, the J end lost 0 bases, and 9 bases lay between the germline ends. The CDR3 totals 15 residues. Per germline, CDR1 MNHNS and CDR2 SASEGT. The DNA for the CDR3 is TGTGCCAGCAGTGAATTACGCGCCAGCACAGATACGCAGTATTTT. Amino acids: CASSELRASTDTQYF.

This clone was recorded many times. One end of the junction is discordant with germline, which a read error may explain. This same CDR3 is encoded by further DNA sequences in the sample. This CDR3 is CSVEQQGDNEQFF. CDR3 in DNA: TGTAGCGTTGAGCAACAGGGGGACAATGAGCAGTTCTTC. The rearrangement uses TRBV29-1 and TRBJ2-1; TRBD1 aligns across 8 bases. In germline, CDR1 is SQVTM, CDR2 ANQGSEA. This CDR3 has 13 amino acids.

By share, this clone ranks as medium-sized. V and J are TRBV27 and TRBJ2-7; TRBD2 matches 8 bases. With V trimmed by 0 bases and J by 3 bases, 1 base remained unmatched. The germline V gene encodes CDR1 MNHEY and CDR2 SMNVEV (reference sequence). CDR3 length equals 14 residues. The CDR3 coding sequence is TGTGCCAGCAGTTTATCAGCGGGAGTCTACGAGCAGTACTTC. It encodes CASSLSAGVYEQYF.

In this sample, this clone turned up many times. The rearrangement uses TRBV9 and TRBJ2-5; no definite D call. V was clipped by 3 bases and J by 4 bases, with 7 bases between them. The germline V gene has CDR1 SGDLS and CDR2 YYNGEE. This CDR3 comprises 12 residues. For the CDR3, the DNA is TGTGCCAGCAGCGCGGTGGGAGAGACCCAGTACTTC. This sequence encodes CASSAVGETQYF.

Points on this clone: At one end the junction does not follow the germline gene, possibly because of a read error. The V gene is TRBV28, the J gene TRBJ2-7; the D gene could be TRBD1 or TRBD2 (5 bases each). The CDR3 runs 15 residues. Germline CDR1 reads MDHEN; CDR2 reads SYDVKM. This CDR3 reads CASILWDPGSYEQYF. CDR3 bases: TGTGCCAGCATTTTATGGGACCCGGGCTCCTACGAGCAGTACTTC. The full variable domain, in which reference TRBV28 and TRBJ2-7 provide the parts outside the CDR3, is DVKVTQSSRYLVKRTGEKVFLECVQDMDHENMFWYRQDPGLGLRLIYFSYDVKMKEKGDIPEGYSVSREKKERFSLILESASTNQTSMYLCASILWDPGSYEQYFGPGTRLTVT.

This clone has only a few counts. The V gene is TRBV27, the J gene TRBJ1-2; D perhaps matches TRBD1 (6 bases). The CDR3 covers 14 residues. Germline V gene data show CDR1 as MNHEY and CDR2 as SMNVEV (reference sequence). V lost 10 bases and J 3 bases, leaving 18 bases between the germline ends. In nucleotides, the CDR3 is TGTGCCACCACATCTAACAGGGAGGACTATGGCTACACCTTC. Translation: CATTSNREDYGYTF.

Many counts were recorded for this clone. Germline and junction disagree at one end, which may indicate a read error. This chain links TRBV6-5 with TRBJ2-3; D perhaps matches TRBD1 (6 bases). The CDR3 has 16 residues. The germline V gene has CDR1 MNHEY and CDR2 SVGAGI. This chain's CDR3 is CASSYSTWGRTDTQCF. DNA of the CDR3: TGTGCCAGCAGTTACTCGACGTGGGGGCGCACAGATACGCAGTGTTTT.

By proportion, this clone is medium-sized (0.01 to 0.1%). V usage is TRBV12-3 or TRBV12-4 and J usage is TRBJ1-2; no clear D gene. Between the trimmed V and J ends, which lost 4 bases and 8 bases, there was a span of 14 bases. CDR3 length equals 13 residues. CDR3 sequence reads: CASSSRHSEGYTF. The CDR3 bases are TGTGCCAGCAGTTCCCGGCACTCGGAGGGCTACACCTTC.

This clone counts as medium-sized. J is TRBJ2-1 and V is TRBV12-3 or TRBV12-4, with D maybe TRBD1 (5 bases). Trimming left V 0 bases short and J 10 bases short, with 10 bases between. This CDR3 has 13 residues. CDR3 sequence reads: CASSLAGPSEQFF. CDR3 DNA sequence: TGTGCCAGCAGTTTAGCGGGGCCCTCCGAGCAGTTCTTC.

This clone has a count of ten or more. Being one base from a much bigger clone, this may be a read error. The same CDR3 also results from other DNA sequences found in this sample. This sequence joins TRBV29-1 and TRBJ2-7; 12 bases agree with TRBD1. The germline V gene has CDR1 SQVTM and CDR2 ANQGSEA. The CDR3 runs 14 residues. CDR3 in amino acids: CGARDRGRLYEQYF. CDR3 nucleotides: TGCGGCGCTCGGGACAGGGGGCGTCTCTACGAGCAGTACTTC.

This clone was found many times. The junction departs from the called germline gene at one end, perhaps through a read error. The rearrangement joins TRBV7-7 to TRBJ2-3; no definite D call. The V gene's germline CDR1 is SSHAT and CDR2 FNYEAQ (reference sequence). The CDR3 runs 15 residues. The CDR3 DNA reads as TGTGCTAGCAGCGACCTTAGGAAGGGAACAGATACGCAGTATTTT. It translates to CASSDLRKGTDTQYF.

This clone showed up just a few times. The DNA is omitted, as the CDR3 cannot be located on it reliably, and the CDR3 follows TCRdb's listing. This chain connects TRBV12-3 or TRBV12-4 to TRBJ1-2; TRBD1 is the table's D call and was not checked against the DNA. Counting both end residues, the CDR3 totals 16 amino acids. The CDR3 loop is CASSFWRGGAVYGYTF.

This clone appeared many times. This sequence joins TRBV7-3 and TRBJ1-6; D call uncertain. This CDR3 comprises 14 residues. With 4 bases removed from V and 7 bases from J, the gap between germline ends came to 11 bases. Germline V gives CDR1 SGHTA, CDR2 FQGTGA. The CDR3 DNA reads as TGTGCCAGCAGCTACACCGGGCGCAATTCACCCCTCCACTTT. This translates into CASSYTGRNSPLHF.

This clone was observed many times. The V gene is TRBV20-1, the J gene TRBJ1-2; 7 positions match TRBD1. The V segment lost 6 bases and the J segment 6 bases; nucleotides outside the gene matches: 10. This CDR3 comprises 13 residues. Germline lookup yields CDR1 DFQATT and CDR2 SNEGSKA (reference sequence). The CDR3 loop reads CSADPQGIDGYTF. The CDR3 DNA follows: TGCAGTGCAGATCCACAGGGGATTGATGGCTACACCTTC.